This is a list of T cell receptor beta chains from one sample in a study of shared clonotypes between healthy human individuals. This table comes from immunoSEQ multiplex PCR, and its TCRdb copy is limited to in-frame clones, with some not included. The table includes about 1.5 million clones, approximately 98% detected once. Sequencing was performed on naive CD4+ T cells sorted from blood. Every receptor here comes from a man aged 25 to 40 in good health. The CDR3 runs from the conserved cysteine through the conserved F or W. Fields, in order: J gene, clone size, D gene, V gene, CDR3 DNA, CDR3 protein. A D gene is named only where the DNA matches it firmly. The size entry is marked missing in some rows and otherwise reads once, few, many or a size class.

TRBJ2-1,NA,TRBD2,TRBV9,TGTGCCAGCAGCGTAAGACTAGCGGGACCTTACAATGAGCAGTTCTTC,CASSVRLAGPYNEQFF
TRBJ1-5,NA,NA,TRBV28,TGTGCCAGCAGTTTCTCTAGGAGGGGAAACAATCAGCCCCAGCATTTT,CASSFSRRGNNQPQHF
TRBJ2-7,NA,TRBD2,TRBV7-8,TGTGCCAGCAGCTCCACGGGGGGCTACGAGCAGTACTTC,CASSSTGGYEQYF
TRBJ2-3,NA,TRBD2,TRBV7-2,TGTGCCAGCAGCTTAGGGGGACTAGCTGGCTACACAGATACGCAGTATTTT,CASSLGGLAGYTDTQYF
TRBJ2-2,NA,NA,TRBV9,TGTGCCAGCAGCGCAACAAATTTTCTATCCGGGGAGCTGTTTTTT,CASSATNFLSGELFF
TRBJ2-3,NA,TRBD1,TRBV7-9,TGTGCCAGCAGCTTAAATCGGGGACAGACGGCAGATACGCAGTATTTT,CASSLNRGQTADTQYF
TRBJ2-7,NA,TRBD2,TRBV9,TGTGCCAGCAGCGTCGCCGGGACTAGCGGTTACGAGCAGTACTTC,CASSVAGTSGYEQYF
TRBJ1-1,NA,TRBD1,TRBV19,TGTGCCAGCAAGAGGGACAGGGGTAGTAACACTGAAGCTTTCTTT,CASKRDRGSNTEAFF
TRBJ2-1,NA,NA,TRBV5-4,TGTGCCAGCAGCTTGGTCCTATACAATGAGCAGTTCTTC,CASSLVLYNEQFF
TRBJ2-2,NA,NA,TRBV5-1,TGCGCCAGCAGCTTCGCCAGGGGCGGGACCGGGGAGCTGTTTTTT,CASSFARGGTGELFF
TRBJ2-5,NA,NA,TRBV28,TGTGCCAGCAGTTTAGCGGGAACCCAAGAGACCCAGTACTTC,CASSLAGTQETQYF
TRBJ1-5,NA,TRBD1,TRBV28,TGTGCCAGCAGGCAGGGGACAGGGCTTCGGGGCAATCAGCCCCAGCATTTT,CASRQGTGLRGNQPQHF
TRBJ2-7,NA,NA,TRBV5-1,TGCGCCAGCAGCCAGAATGGGGGGCGCCTCGAGCAGTACTTC,CASSQNGGRLEQYF
TRBJ1-2,NA,NA,TRBV30,TGTGCCTGGAGTGGGTCAGGGAACTATGGCTACACCTTC,CAWSGSGNYGYTF
TRBJ1-1,NA,TRBD1,TRBV28,TGTGCCAGCAGCTCCGGGACAGTGAACACTGAAGCTTTCTTT,CASSSGTVNTEAFF
TRBJ2-7,NA,NA,TRBV28,TGTGCCAGCAGTTTGCGGCAGGGGAGCTACGAGCAGTACTTC,CASSLRQGSYEQYF
TRBJ2-1,NA,TRBD1,TRBV6-5,TGTGCCAGCAGTTACTCTATTACAGGGGGGGAGCAGTTCTTC,CASSYSITGGEQFF
TRBJ2-7,once,TRBD2,TRBV5-1,TGCGCCAGCAGCACCTCTAGCGGGAGGGTCTACGAGCAGTACTTC,CASSTSSGRVYEQYF
TRBJ2-2,NA,TRBD1,TRBV19,TGTGCCAGTAGGGCTCCGGGACAGGGGAACACCGGGGAGCTGTTTTTT,CASRAPGQGNTGELFF
TRBJ2-2,NA,NA,TRBV7-3,TGTGCCAGCAGCCCCGCCGAATGGGGCGGGGAGCTGTTTTTT,CASSPAEWGGELFF
TRBJ1-1,NA,NA,TRBV7-2,TGTGCCAGCACCACAACCGCCGCGACCACTGAAGCTTTCTTT,CASTTTAATTEAFF
TRBJ2-1,NA,NA,TRBV6-1,TGTGCCAGCCGGATCGCGGGCAGCTACAATGAGCAGTTCTTC,CASRIAGSYNEQFF
TRBJ2-1,NA,NA,TRBV28,TGTGCCAGCAGTTTCACAGGGAGTTTTAATGAGCAGTTCTTC,CASSFTGSFNEQFF
TRBJ2-1,NA,NA,TRBV28,TGTGCCAGCAGCCGACCCGGGACTCGCCTCGCCTACAATGAGCAGTTCTTC,CASSRPGTRLAYNEQFF
TRBJ2-5,NA,NA,TRBV5-4,TGTGCCAGCAGCCCCCCCGAGGGGAGGGAGACCCAGTACTTC,CASSPPEGRETQYF
TRBJ2-3,NA,NA,TRBV4-3,TGCGCCAGCAGCCAAGAGGTAAGGGACCACACAGATACGCAGTATTTT,CASSQEVRDHTDTQYF
TRBJ2-1,once,TRBD2,TRBV5-1,TGCGCCAGCAGTAGGCAACGGGCGGTACTAGCGGGAGACGGTGAGCAGTTCTTC,CASSRQRAVLAGDGEQFF
TRBJ2-7,NA,NA,TRBV7-9,TGTGCCAGCAGCTTTGGGACCAACAAAGGGGAGCAGTACTTC,CASSFGTNKGEQYF
TRBJ1-1,NA,NA,TRBV18,TGTGCCAGCTCACCAACAGGGTGGGAAACTGAAGCTTTCTTT,CASSPTGWETEAFF
TRBJ1-4,NA,TRBD1,TRBV28,TGTGCCAGCAGCCGGACAGGGGCAACTAATGAAAAACTGTTTTTT,CASSRTGATNEKLFF
TRBJ1-5,NA,NA,TRBV28,TGTGCCAGCAGTCCTGGGGGAGGGACTAGGGTATATAGCAATCAGCCCCAGCATTTT,CASSPGGGTRVYSNQPQHF
TRBJ2-1,NA,NA,TRBV19,TGTGCCAGTAGTACACCTGTTTCATACAATGAGCAGTTCTTC,CASSTPVSYNEQFF
TRBJ2-1,NA,NA,TRBV18,TGTGCCAGCTCCCAGGGAGAGACCTACAATGAGCAGTTCTTC,CASSQGETYNEQFF
TRBJ2-7,NA,NA,TRBV18,TGTGCCAGCTCACCCATCGTACAGCACGAGCAGTACTTC,CASSPIVQHEQYF
TRBJ2-1,NA,NA,TRBV11-3,TGTGCCAGCAGCCAGGGTTCGGGTTTCGTCCCCAACAATGAGCAGTTCTTC,CASSQGSGFVPNNEQFF
TRBJ2-5,NA,TRBD2,TRBV5-1,TGCGCCAGCAGCTTAAGCGGGAGGCTTCGACAAGAGACCCAGTACTTC,CASSLSGRLRQETQYF
TRBJ1-1,NA,NA,TRBV28,TGTGCCAGCAGTTTGACAGGGAACACTGAAGCTTTCTTT,CASSLTGNTEAFF
TRBJ2-3,NA,NA,TRBV27,TGTGCCAGCGGGCAAAACGGACCCATCCGGGATACGCAGTATTTT,CASGQNGPIRDTQYF
TRBJ1-2,NA,NA,TRBV5-1,TGCGCCAGCAGCTTGGGGCTGGGGGACAACTATGGCTACACCTTC,CASSLGLGDNYGYTF
TRBJ2-3,NA,TRBD2,TRBV18,TGTGCCAGCTCATCAACGATCGTAGCGGGGCCCGGGGATACGCAGTATTTT,CASSSTIVAGPGDTQYF
TRBJ2-5,NA,NA,TRBV7-2,TGTGCCAGCAACCCGACAGGCCCCGGCTTGGAGACCCAGTACTTC,CASNPTGPGLETQYF
TRBJ2-7,once,NA,TRBV29-1,TGCAGCGTTGTACTAAGGTTTGCCTACGAGCAGTACTTC,CSVVLRFAYEQYF
TRBJ2-7,NA,TRBD2,TRBV5-4,TGTGCCAGCAGCGGGACTAGCGGGAAGCCCTACGAGCAGTACTTC,CASSGTSGKPYEQYF
TRBJ1-3,NA,NA,TRBV7-2,TGTGCCAGCAGCTTATTTCAAGGGAGCTCTGGAAACACCATATATTTT,CASSLFQGSSGNTIYF